A single sample is the source of the 16 T cell receptor beta chains below, sequenced in a study of blood T cells in healthy people across ages. Next came a second PCR, run for about 6 to 12 cycles, which used a sample-barcoded 5' primer along with a J-beta primer mix. TCRdb re-called the 5' RACE reads through MiXCR, storing one row per CDR3 protein. The data hold some 900,000 distinct CDR3 sequences, with roughly 43% observed a single time. Source material: blood. The receptors originated from a man younger than 40 in good health.

The V gene is TRBV7-2, the J gene TRBJ1-5; 7 positions match TRBD1. The CDR3 loop spans 15 amino acids. CDR1 and CDR2 (germline): SGHTA, FQGNSA. With 6 bases clipped from V and 6 bases from J, the junction kept 11 bases outside the gene matches. CDR3 nucleotide sequence: TGTGCCAGCAGATCGGAGACAGGGCTAGGTCAGCCCCAGCATTTT. Translated: CASRSETGLGQPQHF.

A single count supports this clonotype. The rearrangement uses TRBV24-1 and TRBJ2-3; a possible D gene is TRBD1 (7 bases). There are 13 residues in the CDR3. From germline, CDR1 is KGHDR and CDR2 SFDVKD. V lost 8 bases, J lost 4 bases, and 12 bases lay in between. The CDR3: CATKTGTSDTQYF. The CDR3 DNA reads as TGTGCCACCAAGACAGGGACTTCAGATACGCAGTATTTT.

The table lists this clonotype with a few counts. This chain joins TRBV5-1 and TRBJ1-1; possible D gene TRBD1, 5 bases. CDR1 is SGHRS and CDR2 is YFSETQ in the germline V gene. CDR3 length: 14 amino acids. V was trimmed by 4 bases and J by 3 bases, leaving 13 bases between them. This CDR3 reads CASSPQGTDTEAFF. CDR3 sequence (DNA): TGCGCCAGCAGCCCCCAGGGTACGGACACTGAAGCTTTCTTT.

There are a few counts of this clonotype. The chain employs TRBV13 and TRBJ2-1; 10 bases align to TRBD2. Trimming took 0 bases from V and 7 from J; bases not matched to a gene: 6. There are 16 residues in the CDR3. Germline assignment: CDR1 PRHDT and CDR2 FYEKMQ (reference sequence). The CDR3 DNA follows: TGTGCCAGCAGCTTAGGCAGCGGGGGGGCCGGAAATGAGCAGTTCTTC. It encodes CASSLGSGGAGNEQFF.

The V and J genes are TRBV20-1 and TRBJ2-1; D is unclear. Trimming left V 4 bases short and J 0 bases short, with 13 bases between. Germline-derived CDR1 and CDR2 are DFQATT and SNEGSKA (reference sequence). CDR3 length: 15 amino acids. DNA for the CDR3: TGCAGTGCTACAATCGGAATGAGCTCCTACAATGAGCAGTTCTTC. Translating gives CSATIGMSSYNEQFF.

The chain carries TRBV27 and TRBJ1-1; D gene unclear. CDR1 is MNHEY and CDR2 is SMNVEV in the germline V gene (reference sequence). Trimming took 7 bases from V and 1 from J, leaving 7 bases between them. The CDR3 consists of 12 residues. The CDR3: CASKRENTEAFF. DNA of the CDR3: TGTGCCAGCAAGCGGGAGAACACTGAAGCTTTCTTT.

CDR3 coding DNA: TGTGCCAGCTCAACCTCGGGGGATCCCTACGAGCAGTACTTC. Protein sequence: CASSTSGDPYEQYF. The chain is built from TRBV18 and TRBJ2-5, with a possible D match to TRBD2 (6 bases). The better agreement between TRBJ2-7 and the DNA end casts doubt on the J call. CDR1 is KGHSH and CDR2 is LQKENI in the germline V gene. This CDR3 is 14 amino acids long.

This clonotype has more than one count but fewer than ten. The V and J genes are TRBV14 and TRBJ2-1; 7 nucleotides agree with TRBD2. V lost 2 bases and J lost 10; bases outside the gene matches: 11. Germline CDR1 SGHDN, CDR2 FVKESK. The CDR3 length is 15 residues. CDR3 protein: CASSQTGGGSSEQFF. The CDR3 region has the DNA TGTGCCAGCAGCCAAACAGGCGGGGGTTCCTCCGAGCAGTTCTTC.

Regarding this clonotype: Being one base from a much bigger clone, this may be a read error. The gene calls are TRBV12-3 or TRBV12-4 and TRBJ1-5; D ambiguous. Trimming took off 7 bases at V and 4 bases at J, with 14 bases between the two ends. The CDR3 contains 14 residues. The CDR3 DNA is TGTGCCAGCACCCGGGTGCACCTTAATCAGCCCCAGCATTTT. It encodes CASTRVHLNQPQHF.

This clonotype was seen a few times. The chain has TRBV3-1 and TRBJ2-5; TRBD2 matches 14 bases. V lost 4 bases, J lost 5 bases, and 3 bases stayed unmatched. The CDR3 is 15 residues long. Germline V gives CDR1 LGHDT, CDR2 YNNKEL (reference sequence). The CDR3 DNA sequence: TGTGCCAGCAGCCCATGGACTAGCGGGGGGGAGACCCAGTACTTC. Translation gives CASSPWTSGGETQYF.

Only one count was recorded for this clonotype. V gene TRBV5-6 combines with J gene TRBJ1-1, with TRBD1 matching over 10 bases. This CDR3 is 18 amino acids long. V lost 6 bases and J lost 0; bases outside the gene matches: 14. Germline assignment: CDR1 SGHDT and CDR2 YYEEEE. CDR3 bases: TGTGCCAGCAAACCGGGACAGGGGTTAGTTGGGATGAACACTGAAGCTTTCTTT. It codes for CASKPGQGLVGMNTEAFF.

With regard to this clonotype: This may come from a read error, since a much larger clone is one base off. This chain links TRBV21-1 with TRBJ2-5. TRBV21-1 is deemed a pseudogene. The CDR3 has 15 amino acids. The DNA of the CDR3 is TGTGCCAGCAGCAAACCCAAGGGGAACCAAGAGACCCAGTACTTC. This encodes CASSKPKGNQETQYF.

The chain recombines TRBV20-1 with TRBJ2-1; D is possibly TRBD1 or TRBD2 (5 bases each). The CDR3 loop spans 14 amino acids. The V gene lost 0 bases and the J gene lost 4 bases, with 10 bases spanning the gap. Germline V gene data show CDR1 as DFQATT and CDR2 as SNEGSKA (reference sequence). The CDR3 loop is CSARDRGLYNEQFF. The CDR3 coding sequence is TGCAGTGCTAGAGATCGGGGCCTATACAATGAGCAGTTCTTC.

The V and J genes are TRBV4-1 and TRBJ2-5, with D maybe TRBD2 (6 bases). CDR1 is MGHRA, CDR2 YSYEKL, per germline. V gave up 4 bases and J gave up 4 bases, with 10 bases separating them. This CDR3 is built from 13 residues. This chain's CDR3 is CASSPRGTETQYF. CDR3 nucleotide sequence: TGCGCCAGCAGCCCCCGCGGGACAGAGACCCAGTACTTC.

This clonotype was seen a handful of times. V gene TRBV29-1 combines with J gene TRBJ2-7; D perhaps matches TRBD2 (6 bases). The V gene's germline CDR1 is SQVTM and CDR2 ANQGSEA. The germline V and J ends were trimmed by 3 bases and 3 bases, with 9 bases remaining between them. The CDR3 sequence is 12 residues long. The CDR3 coding sequence is TGCAGCGTTGAGGGGGGAGGCTACGAGCAGTACTTC. Translated, it gives CSVEGGGYEQYF.

The J gene is TRBJ2-7, the V gene TRBV5-4; no reliable D call. Trimming took off 1 base at V and 2 bases at J, with 10 bases between the two ends. In germline, CDR1 is SGHNT, CDR2 YYREEE (reference sequence). This CDR3 has 14 residues. The DNA for the CDR3 is TGTGCCAGCAGCTTGTGGCGGAACCCCTACGAGCAGTACTTC. Translating gives CASSLWRNPYEQYF.